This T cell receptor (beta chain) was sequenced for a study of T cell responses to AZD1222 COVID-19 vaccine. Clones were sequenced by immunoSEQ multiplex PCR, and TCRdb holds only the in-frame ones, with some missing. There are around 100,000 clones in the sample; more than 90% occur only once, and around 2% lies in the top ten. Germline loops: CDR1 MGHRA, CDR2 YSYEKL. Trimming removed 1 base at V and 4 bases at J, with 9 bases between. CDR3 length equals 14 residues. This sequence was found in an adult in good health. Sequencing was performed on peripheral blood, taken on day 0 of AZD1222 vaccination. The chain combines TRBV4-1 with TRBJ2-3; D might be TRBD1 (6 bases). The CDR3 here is CASSQAGVSDTQYF. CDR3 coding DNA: TGCGCCAGCAGCCAAGCAGGGGTTTCAGATACGCAGTATTTT.